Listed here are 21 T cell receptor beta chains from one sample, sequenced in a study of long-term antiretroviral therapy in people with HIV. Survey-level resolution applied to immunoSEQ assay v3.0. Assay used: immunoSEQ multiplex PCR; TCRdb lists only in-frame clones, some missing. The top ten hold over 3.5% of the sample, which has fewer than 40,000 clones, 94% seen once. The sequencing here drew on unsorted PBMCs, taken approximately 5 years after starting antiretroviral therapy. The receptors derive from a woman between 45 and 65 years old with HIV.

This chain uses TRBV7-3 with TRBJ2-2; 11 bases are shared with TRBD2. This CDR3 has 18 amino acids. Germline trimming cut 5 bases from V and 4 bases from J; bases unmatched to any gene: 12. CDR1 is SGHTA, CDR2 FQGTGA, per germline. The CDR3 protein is CASSLVATSGEVTGELFF. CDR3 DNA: TGTGCCAGCAGCCTAGTTGCGACTAGCGGGGAGGTCACCGGGGAGCTGTTTTTT.

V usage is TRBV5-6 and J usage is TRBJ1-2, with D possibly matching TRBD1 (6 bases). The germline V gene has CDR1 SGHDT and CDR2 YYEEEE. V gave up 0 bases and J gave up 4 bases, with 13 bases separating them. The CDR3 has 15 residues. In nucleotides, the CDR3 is TGTGCCAGCAGCTTGGAGGGGGAAGGGTCCTATGGCTACACCTTC. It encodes CASSLEGEGSYGYTF. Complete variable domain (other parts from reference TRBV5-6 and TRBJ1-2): DAGVTQSPTHLIKTRGQQVTLRCSPKSGHDTVSWYQQALGQGPQFIFQYYEEEERQRGNFPDRFSGHQFPNYSSELNVNALLLGDSALYLCASSLEGEGSYGYTFGSGTRLTVV.

In DNA form, the CDR3 reads TGTGCCAGCAGCTTGGTGGCGGGACAGGGTTTTTACGAGCAGTACTTC. Protein: CASSLVAGQGFYEQYF. The gene calls are TRBV5-6 and TRBJ2-7; 9 bases are shared with TRBD1. Germline V CDR1 and CDR2: SGHDT, YYEEEE. This CDR3 spans 16 amino acids. V gave up 0 bases and J gave up 4 bases; unmatched junction bases: 8.

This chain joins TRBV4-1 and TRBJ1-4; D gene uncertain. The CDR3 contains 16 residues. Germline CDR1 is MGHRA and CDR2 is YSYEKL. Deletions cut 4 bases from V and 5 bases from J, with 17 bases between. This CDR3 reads CASSPTFGRENEKLFF. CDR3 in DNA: TGCGCCAGCAGCCCCACCTTTGGACGAGAAAATGAAAAACTGTTTTTT.

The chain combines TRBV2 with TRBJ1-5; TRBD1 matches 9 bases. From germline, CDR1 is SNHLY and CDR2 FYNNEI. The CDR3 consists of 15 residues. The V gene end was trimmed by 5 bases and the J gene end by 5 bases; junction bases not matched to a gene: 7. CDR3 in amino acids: CASSSLQGAHQPQHF. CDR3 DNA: TGTGCCAGCAGTTCTCTACAGGGGGCTCATCAGCCCCAGCATTTT. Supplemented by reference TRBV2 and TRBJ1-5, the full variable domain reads EPEVTQTPSHQVTQMGQEVILRCVPISNHLYFYWYRQILGQKVEFLVSFYNNEISEKSEIFDDQFSVERPDGSNFTLKIRSTKLEDSAMYFCASSSLQGAHQPQHFGDGTRLSIL.

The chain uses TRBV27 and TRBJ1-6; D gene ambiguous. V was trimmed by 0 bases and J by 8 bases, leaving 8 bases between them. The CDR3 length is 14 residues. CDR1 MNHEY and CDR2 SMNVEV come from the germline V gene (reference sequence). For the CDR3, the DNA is TGTGCCAGCAGTTTATCGATCTTCGATTCACCCCTCCACTTT. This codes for CASSLSIFDSPLHF.

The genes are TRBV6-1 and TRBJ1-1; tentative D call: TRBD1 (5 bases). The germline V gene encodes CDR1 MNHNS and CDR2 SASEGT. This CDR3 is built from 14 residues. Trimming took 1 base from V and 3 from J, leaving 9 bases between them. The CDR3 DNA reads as TGTGCCAGCAGTGAAGTGACAGCATACACTGAAGCTTTCTTT. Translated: CASSEVTAYTEAFF.

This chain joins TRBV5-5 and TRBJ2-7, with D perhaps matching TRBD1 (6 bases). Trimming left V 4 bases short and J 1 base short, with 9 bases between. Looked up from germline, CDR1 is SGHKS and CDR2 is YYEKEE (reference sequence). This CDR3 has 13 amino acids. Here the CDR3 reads CASSTDRSYEQYF. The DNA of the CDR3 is TGTGCCAGCAGCACGGACAGATCCTACGAGCAGTACTTC.

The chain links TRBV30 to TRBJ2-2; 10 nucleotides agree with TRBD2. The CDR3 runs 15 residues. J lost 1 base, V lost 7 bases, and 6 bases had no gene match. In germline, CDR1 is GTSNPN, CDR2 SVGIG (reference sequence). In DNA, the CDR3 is TGTGCCTCGCCCCCTAGCGGGGGGAACACCGGGGAGCTGTTTTTT. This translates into CASPPSGGNTGELFF. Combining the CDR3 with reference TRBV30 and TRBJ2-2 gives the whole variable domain SQTIHQWPATLVQPVGSPLSLECTVEGTSNPNLYWYRQAAGRGLQLLFYSVGIGQISSEVPQNLSASRPQDRQFILSSKKLLLSDSGFYLCASPPSGGNTGELFFGEGSRLTVL.

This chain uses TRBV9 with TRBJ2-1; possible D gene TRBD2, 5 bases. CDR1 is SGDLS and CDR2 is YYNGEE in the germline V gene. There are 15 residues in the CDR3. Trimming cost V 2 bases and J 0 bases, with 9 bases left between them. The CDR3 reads CASSVEDSSYNEQFF. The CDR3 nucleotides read TGTGCCAGCAGCGTGGAGGATAGCTCCTACAATGAGCAGTTCTTC.

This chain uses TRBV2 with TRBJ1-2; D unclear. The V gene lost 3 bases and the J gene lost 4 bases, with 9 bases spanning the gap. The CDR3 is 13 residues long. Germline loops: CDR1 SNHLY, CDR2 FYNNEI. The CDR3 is CASSERLSYGYTF. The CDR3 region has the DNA TGTGCCAGCAGTGAGAGGCTGAGCTATGGCTACACCTTC.

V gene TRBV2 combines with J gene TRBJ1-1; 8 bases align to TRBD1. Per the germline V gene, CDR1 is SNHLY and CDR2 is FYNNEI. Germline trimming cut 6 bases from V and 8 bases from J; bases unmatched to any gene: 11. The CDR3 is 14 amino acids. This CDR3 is CASRTRTGRGEAFF. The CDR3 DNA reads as TGTGCCAGCAGAACCAGGACAGGGAGAGGAGAAGCTTTCTTT.

Here the CDR3 reads CASSGIRGGGETQYF. The CDR3, as DNA: TGTGCCAGCAGTGGAATCCGGGGGGGCGGGGAGACCCAGTACTTC. This chain links TRBV2 with TRBJ2-5; 8 bases fit TRBD2. This CDR3 has 15 residues. Looked up from germline, CDR1 is SNHLY and CDR2 is FYNNEI. Germline trimming cut 4 bases from V and 5 bases from J; bases unmatched to any gene: 9.

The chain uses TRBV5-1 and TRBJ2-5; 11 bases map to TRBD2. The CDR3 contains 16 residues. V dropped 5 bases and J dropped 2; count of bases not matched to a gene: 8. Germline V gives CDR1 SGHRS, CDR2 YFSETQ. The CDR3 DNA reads TGCGCCAGCAGTCAGGTAGCGGGGGGGAAACAAGAGACCCAGTACTTC. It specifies CASSQVAGGKQETQYF.

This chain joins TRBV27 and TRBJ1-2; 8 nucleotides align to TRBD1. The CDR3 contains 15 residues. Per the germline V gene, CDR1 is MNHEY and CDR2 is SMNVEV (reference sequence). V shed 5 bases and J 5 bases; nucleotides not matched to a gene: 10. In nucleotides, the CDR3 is TGTGCCAGCAGTGGCGGACAGGGCCTTTCTTATGGCTACACCTTC. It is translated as CASSGGQGLSYGYTF.

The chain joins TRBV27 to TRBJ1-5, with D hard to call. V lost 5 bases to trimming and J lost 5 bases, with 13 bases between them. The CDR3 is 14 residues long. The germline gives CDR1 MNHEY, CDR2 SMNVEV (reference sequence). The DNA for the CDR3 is TGTGCCAGCAGTCGGGTCCGCAATTATCAGCCCCAGCATTTT. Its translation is CASSRVRNYQPQHF.

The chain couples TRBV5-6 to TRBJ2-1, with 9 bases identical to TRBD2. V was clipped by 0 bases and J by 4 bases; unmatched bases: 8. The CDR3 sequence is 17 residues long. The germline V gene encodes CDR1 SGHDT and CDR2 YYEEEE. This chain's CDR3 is CASSLASGGGAYNEQFF. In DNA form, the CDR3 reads TGTGCCAGCAGCTTGGCGTCTGGCGGGGGGGCTTACAATGAGCAGTTCTTC.

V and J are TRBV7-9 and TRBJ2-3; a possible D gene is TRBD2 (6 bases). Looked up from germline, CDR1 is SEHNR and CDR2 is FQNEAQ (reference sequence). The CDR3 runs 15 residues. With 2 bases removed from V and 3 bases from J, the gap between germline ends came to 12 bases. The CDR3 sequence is CASSLRGGETDTQYF. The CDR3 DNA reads TGTGCCAGCAGCTTACGGGGCGGGGAGACAGATACGCAGTATTTT.

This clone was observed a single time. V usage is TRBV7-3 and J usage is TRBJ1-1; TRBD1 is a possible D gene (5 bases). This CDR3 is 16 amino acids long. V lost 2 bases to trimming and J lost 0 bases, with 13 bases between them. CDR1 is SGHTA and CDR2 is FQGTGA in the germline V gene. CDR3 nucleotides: TGTGCCAGCAGCTTACAGGGATTACATATGAACACTGAAGCTTTCTTT. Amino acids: CASSLQGLHMNTEAFF.

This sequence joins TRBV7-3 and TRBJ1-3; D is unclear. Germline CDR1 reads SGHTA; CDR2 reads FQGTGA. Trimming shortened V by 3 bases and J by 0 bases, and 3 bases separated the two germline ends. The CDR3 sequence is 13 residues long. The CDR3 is CASSFGSGNTIYF. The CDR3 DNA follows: TGTGCCAGCAGCTTCGGCTCTGGAAACACCATATATTTT.

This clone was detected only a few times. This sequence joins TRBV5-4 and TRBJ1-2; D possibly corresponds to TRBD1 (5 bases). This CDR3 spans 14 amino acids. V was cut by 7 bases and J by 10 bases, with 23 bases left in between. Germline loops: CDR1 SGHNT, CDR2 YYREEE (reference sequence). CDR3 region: CASHKPPLTAYYTF. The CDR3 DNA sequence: TGTGCCAGCCACAAACCACCCTTGACAGCCTACTACACCTTC. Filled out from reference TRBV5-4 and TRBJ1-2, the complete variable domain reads ETGVTQSPTHLIKTRGQQVTLRCSSQSGHNTVSWYQQALGQGPQFIFQYYREEENGRGNFPPRFSGLQFPNYSSELNVNALELDDSALYLCASHKPPLTAYYTFGSGTRLTVV.